This TCR beta chain was sequenced for a study of T-cell reconstitution after alpha-beta-depleted transplantation in children. Worth noting for this clonotype: The antigen remains undetermined.

Study outcomes and limitations: Newly produced T cells mostly provided counts and TCRbeta diversity after one year, as hyperexpanded clones declined.

Trimming removed 2 bases from V and 3 bases from J, with 13 bases in between. Looked up from germline, CDR1 is LGHDT and CDR2 is YNNKEL (reference sequence). This CDR3 region has 15 residues. A library of TCRbeta sequences, prepared with unique molecular identifiers, was generated. TCRdb independently ran MiXCR on the PCR reads; one entry per CDR3 protein. The table has approximately 980,000 distinct CDR3 sequences, less than 30% seen once; the top ten hold 25% to 35%. The sample in question was PBMCs, mostly from graft donor cells, obtained 360 days after TCRalphabeta/CD19-depleted stem cell transplant. The chain joins TRBV3-1 to TRBJ1-2; D might be TRBD1 (6 bases). The clonotype was recovered from a boy younger than two who had a stem cell transplant for SCID, so the T cells may come from the graft donor. The DNA for the CDR3 is TGTGCCAGCAGCCAAATATCAGGGGATTACTATGGCTACACCTTC. Translated: CASSQISGDYYGYTF.